Sequencing of this T cell receptor (beta chain) was carried out in a study of cytomegalovirus exposure and HLA in healthy donors. The CDR3 extends over 15 amino acids. Per germline, CDR1 LNHDA and CDR2 SQIVND (reference sequence). Trimming removed 3 bases at V and 5 bases at J, with 16 bases between. Regarding donors, all were healthy bone marrow donors. Whole-study findings and limits: The authors excluded some V segments, including TRBV6-2 and TRBV6-3, as indistinguishable. Later analysis suggested links between common viral pathogens and several top significant clusters.

PCR involved 60 Vbeta and 13 Jbeta primers. In the source study's methods: The count from a later analysis was roughly 80 million unique TCR beta chains, 9 million to 12 million of them shared. Clones were read by immunoSEQ multiplex PCR, and TCRdb kept only the in-frame ones, dropping some. The D gene and trimming were derived from the DNA, and the V and J assignments and clone size from that table. The sample holds under 170,000 clones, roughly 63% seen once. This clone turned up a few times. Its antigen remains unidentified. The receptor comes from a woman between 55 and 75 years old in good health and CMV-seropositive. Material: PBMCs. This rearrangement joins TRBV19 to TRBJ1-2, with D maybe TRBD1 (5 bases). CDR3 sequence reads: CASSIGDSLRYGYTF. The DNA of the CDR3 is TGTGCCAGTAGTATCGGAGACAGTCTGAGATATGGCTACACCTTC.